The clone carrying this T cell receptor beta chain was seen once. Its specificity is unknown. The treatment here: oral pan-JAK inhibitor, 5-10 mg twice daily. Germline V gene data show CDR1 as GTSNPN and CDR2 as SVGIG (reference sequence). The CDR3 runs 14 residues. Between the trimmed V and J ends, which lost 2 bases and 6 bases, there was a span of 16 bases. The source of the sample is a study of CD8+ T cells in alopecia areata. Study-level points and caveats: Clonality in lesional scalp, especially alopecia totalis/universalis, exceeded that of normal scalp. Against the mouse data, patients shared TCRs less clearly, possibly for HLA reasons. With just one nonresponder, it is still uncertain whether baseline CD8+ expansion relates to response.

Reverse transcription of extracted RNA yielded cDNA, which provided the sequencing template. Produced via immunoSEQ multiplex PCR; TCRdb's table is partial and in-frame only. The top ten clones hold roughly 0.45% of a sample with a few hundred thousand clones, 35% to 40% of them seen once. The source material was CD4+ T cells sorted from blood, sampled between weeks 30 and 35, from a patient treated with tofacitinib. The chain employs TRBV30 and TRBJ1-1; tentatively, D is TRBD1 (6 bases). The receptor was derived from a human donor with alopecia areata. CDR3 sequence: CAWSTGLGKSEAFF. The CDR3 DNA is TGTGCCTGGAGTACAGGGTTAGGGAAGTCTGAAGCTTTCTTT.